This passage covers 13 T cell receptor beta chains from one sample sequenced in a study of radiation and T cells in renal cell carcinoma. As for time point: baseline pretreatment blood. Treatment denoted: 15 Gy SBRT to primary tumor, nephrectomy 4 weeks later. Profiling relied on immunoSEQ multiplex PCR, and the TCRdb table lists in-frame clones only, not all of them. The sample has 95,000 to 150,000 clones; around 84% are singletons. This material consisted of blood, taken from a patient whose treatment included radiotherapy and nephrectomy. The receptor source for this set is a woman aged 60-75 years with renal cell carcinoma.

This chain uses TRBV11-3 with TRBJ1-6; tentatively, D is TRBD1 (5 bases). The V and J ends lost 5 bases and 7 bases respectively, with 12 bases between them. The CDR3 has 14 residues. The V gene's germline CDR1 is SGHNT and CDR2 YENEEA. Here the CDR3 DNA reads TGTGCCAGCAGCGAAGCGGGGGGAAATTCACCCCTCCACTTT. Its protein product is CASSEAGGNSPLHF.

The gene calls are TRBV4-2 and TRBJ1-6, with unresolved D. Per the germline V gene, CDR1 is LGHNA and CDR2 is YNFKEQ. The V and J ends lost 4 bases and 5 bases respectively, with 9 bases between them. CDR3 size: 14 residues. In DNA form, the CDR3 reads TGTGCCAGCAGCCTTGACGGTAATAATTCACCCCTCCACTTT. Protein product: CASSLDGNNSPLHF.

The chain links TRBV19 to TRBJ2-7; tentative D call: TRBD1 (6 bases). V shed 1 base and J shed 2 bases, with 12 bases lying between them. This CDR3 contains 15 residues. Germline CDR1 LNHDA, CDR2 SQIVND (reference sequence). This CDR3 reads CASSIGQAVAYEQYF. The CDR3 nucleotides read TGTGCCAGTAGTATAGGACAGGCGGTGGCCTACGAGCAGTACTTC.

The rearrangement uses TRBV10-2 and TRBJ1-1; tentative D call: TRBD1 (5 bases). With 6 bases removed from V and 3 bases from J, the gap between germline ends came to 8 bases. CDR3 length: 12 residues. The germline gives CDR1 WSHSY, CDR2 SAAADI. The CDR3 region is CASSPRDTEAFF. CDR3 nucleotides: TGCGCCAGCAGCCCCAGGGACACTGAAGCTTTCTTT.

CDR3 sequence (DNA): TGTGCCAGCAGTCTACCGGACGGAGGGTTATCGAACACTGAAGCTTTCTTT. This codes for CASSLPDGGLSNTEAFF. The V gene is TRBV28, the J gene TRBJ1-1; D unclear. Per the germline V gene, CDR1 is MDHEN and CDR2 is SYDVKM. The CDR3 sequence is 17 residues long. V lost 5 bases, J lost 1 base, and 20 bases lay in between.

V gene TRBV7-9 combines with J gene TRBJ2-1; D uncertain. The CDR3 has 12 amino acids. The ends were cut back, 1 base at V and 11 bases at J, with 9 bases in the middle. Looked up from germline, CDR1 is SEHNR and CDR2 is FQNEAQ (reference sequence). The CDR3 loop reads CASSLGQSKQFF. The CDR3 DNA reads TGTGCCAGCAGCTTAGGACAATCCAAGCAGTTCTTC.

The chain joins TRBV11-2 to TRBJ1-5; D ambiguous. The CDR3 loop spans 13 amino acids. The germline CDR1 and CDR2 sequences are SGHAT and FQNNGV. Trimming pared 1 base from V and 5 bases from J, leaving 6 bases between. The CDR3 DNA is TGTGCCAGCAGCTTAGCAGGTCATCAGCCCCAGCATTTT. Amino acids: CASSLAGHQPQHF. Variable domain in full (rest from reference TRBV11-2 and TRBJ1-5): EAGVAQSPRYKIIEKRQSVAFWCNPISGHATLYWYQQILGQGPKLLIQFQNNGVVDDSQLPKDRFSAERLKGVDSTLKIQPAKLEDSAVYLCASSLAGHQPQHFGDGTRLSIL.

The CDR3 spells CASSPEGSANYGYTF. In nucleotides, the CDR3 is TGCGCCAGCAGCCCCGAGGGGAGTGCGAACTATGGCTACACCTTC. The chain recombines TRBV5-1 with TRBJ1-2; D is perhaps TRBD1 (5 bases). The V gene lost 4 bases and the J gene lost 2 bases, with 15 bases spanning the gap. This CDR3 is 15 amino acids long. Germline V gene sequence: CDR1 SGHRS, CDR2 YFSETQ.

The rearrangement uses TRBV7-9 and TRBJ2-5; 13 bases agree with TRBD2. The CDR3 covers 17 residues. The junction had 10 bases not matched to a gene; V was cut back by 4 bases and J by 5 bases. CDR1 is SEHNR, CDR2 FQNEAQ, per germline (reference sequence). The CDR3 loop reads CASSSGTSGVPYETQYF. Here the CDR3 DNA reads TGTGCCAGCAGCTCTGGGACTAGCGGGGTACCCTACGAGACCCAGTACTTC.

CDR3 amino acids: CASSSRRQSSLYGYTF. In DNA, the CDR3 is TGTGCCAGCAGCTCGAGACGACAGTCTTCCCTCTATGGCTACACCTTC. The chain links TRBV5-6 to TRBJ1-2; tentative D call: TRBD1 (5 bases). CDR3 length: 16 amino acids. Trimming took 3 bases from V and 4 from J, leaving 19 bases between them. Germline loops: CDR1 SGHDT, CDR2 YYEEEE.

The chain couples TRBV5-4 to TRBJ2-1, with D hard to call. The CDR3 consists of 11 residues. The germline gives CDR1 SGHNT, CDR2 YYREEE (reference sequence). The germline V and J ends were trimmed by 0 bases and 10 bases, with 5 bases remaining between them. In DNA, the CDR3 is TGTGCCAGCAGCTTGGGTTGGGAGCAGTTCTTC. Amino acid sequence: CASSLGWEQFF.

V usage is TRBV5-4 and J usage is TRBJ1-3; possibly TRBD1 for D (5 bases). The ends were cut back, 2 bases at V and 4 bases at J, with 10 bases in the middle. The CDR3 has 14 residues. The germline gives CDR1 SGHNT, CDR2 YYREEE (reference sequence). CDR3 loop: CASSFGGSGNTIYF. The CDR3, as DNA: TGTGCCAGCAGCTTCGGGGGTTCAGGAAACACCATATATTTT.

CDR3 sequence reads: CASTPVNENTEAFF. The CDR3 region has the DNA TGTGCCAGCACCCCGGTTAATGAGAACACTGAAGCTTTCTTT. V gene TRBV5-6 combines with J gene TRBJ1-1; D is unresolved. Germline V gene data show CDR1 as SGHDT and CDR2 as YYEEEE. There are 14 residues in the CDR3. Trimming removed 6 bases from V and 1 base from J, with 13 bases in between.